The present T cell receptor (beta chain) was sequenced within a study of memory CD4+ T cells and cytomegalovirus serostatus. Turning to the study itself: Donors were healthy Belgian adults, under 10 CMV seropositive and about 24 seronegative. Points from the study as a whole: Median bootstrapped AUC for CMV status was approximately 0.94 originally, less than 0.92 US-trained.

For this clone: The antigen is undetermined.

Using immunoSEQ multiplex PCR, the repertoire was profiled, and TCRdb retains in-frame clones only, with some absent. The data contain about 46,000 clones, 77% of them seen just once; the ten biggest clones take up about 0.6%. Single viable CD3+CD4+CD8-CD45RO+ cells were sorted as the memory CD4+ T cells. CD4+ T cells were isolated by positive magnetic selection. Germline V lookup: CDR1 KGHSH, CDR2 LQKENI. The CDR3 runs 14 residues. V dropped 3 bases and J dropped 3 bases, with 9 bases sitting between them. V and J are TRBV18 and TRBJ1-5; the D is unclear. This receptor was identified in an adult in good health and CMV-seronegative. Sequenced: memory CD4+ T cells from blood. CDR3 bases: TGTGCCAGCTCACCGGGCCGAGTCAATCAGCCCCAGCATTTT. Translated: CASSPGRVNQPQHF.